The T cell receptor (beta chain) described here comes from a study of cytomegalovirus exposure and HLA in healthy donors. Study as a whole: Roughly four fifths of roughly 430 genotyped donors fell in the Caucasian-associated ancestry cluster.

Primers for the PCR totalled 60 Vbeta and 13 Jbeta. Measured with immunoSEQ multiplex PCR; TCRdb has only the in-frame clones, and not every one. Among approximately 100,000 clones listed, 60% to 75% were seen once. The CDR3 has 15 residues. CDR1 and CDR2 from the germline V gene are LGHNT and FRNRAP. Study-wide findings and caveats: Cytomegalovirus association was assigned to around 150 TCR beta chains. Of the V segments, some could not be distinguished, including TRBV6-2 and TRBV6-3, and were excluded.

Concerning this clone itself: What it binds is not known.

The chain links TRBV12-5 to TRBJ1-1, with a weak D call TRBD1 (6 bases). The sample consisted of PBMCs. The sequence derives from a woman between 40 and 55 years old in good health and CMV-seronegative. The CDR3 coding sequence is TGTGCAACTACCGGGACAATGAACATAGGTACTGAAGCTTTCTTT. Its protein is CATTGTMNIGTEAFF.